This record covers a single TCR beta chain. The PCR was carried out with 60 Vbeta primers and 13 Jbeta primers. Sequenced by immunoSEQ multiplex PCR; TCRdb stores in-frame clones only, minus some. The sample has tens of thousands of clones, roughly three quarters seen once; the top ten hold under 3.5%. These data are taken from a study of cytomegalovirus exposure and HLA in healthy donors. CDR3 length: 16 amino acids. Germline CDR1 is MNHEY and CDR2 is SMNVEV (reference sequence). Trimming cost V 6 bases and J 4 bases, with 16 bases left between them. The sequence came from a young man in good health and CMV-seronegative. The V and J genes are TRBV27 and TRBJ1-6; D may be TRBD1 (6 bases). The source material was PBMCs. The CDR3 DNA reads TGTGCCAGCAGGGAGGGAGGGGGGTTGTATAATTCACCCCTCCACTTT. Its protein product is CASREGGGLYNSPLHF.